The 30 T cell receptor beta chains below all came from one sample that was sequenced in a study of CD8+CD57+ T cells in acquired aplastic anemia. It was genomic DNA that served as the template for profiling TCR beta VDJ and CDR3. In TCRdb, the reads were re-called with MiXCR into one record per CDR3 protein. This table has 50,000 to 65,000 distinct CDR3 sequences, approximately 52% appearing once. Patients included in sequencing had previously demonstrated CD8+CD57+ cell expansion by flow cytometry. Sequencing input: sorted CD4+, CD8+, or CD8+CD57+ T cells (not recorded which) from PBMCs. These receptors all stem from a human donor with aplastic anemia.

This clonotype came up once. This chain connects TRBV2 to TRBJ2-7; D ambiguous. Germline CDR1 SNHLY, CDR2 FYNNEI. Trimming stripped 3 bases from V and 4 bases from J, with 7 bases between. CDR3 length: 12 residues. CDR3 loop: CASSDRVYEQYF. The CDR3 nucleotides are TGTGCCAGCAGTGACCGCGTATACGAGCAGTACTTC. Full variable domain (missing parts from reference TRBV2 and TRBJ2-7): EPEVTQTPSHQVTQMGQEVILRCVPISNHLYFYWYRQILGQKVEFLVSFYNNEISEKSEIFDDQFSVERPDGSNFTLKIRSTKLEDSAMYFCASSDRVYEQYFGPGTRLTVT.

This clonotype was recorded many times. This rearrangement joins TRBV2 to TRBJ2-7; 7 nucleotides align to TRBD1. CDR1 is SNHLY and CDR2 is FYNNEI in the germline V gene. The length of the CDR3 is 15 residues. With V trimmed by 4 bases and J by 5 bases, 11 bases remained unmatched. The chain's CDR3 is CASSVTGHEFNEQYV. CDR3 bases: TGTGCCAGCAGTGTGACAGGGCACGAATTCAACGAGCAGTACGTC.

Points on this clonotype: A much bigger clone sits one base away, suggesting this may be a read error. The rearrangement links TRBV6-2 or TRBV6-3 to TRBJ1-1; 7 nucleotides line up with TRBD1. The V and J ends lost 5 bases and 6 bases, in that order; junction bases with no gene match: 9. The germline CDR1 and CDR2 sequences are MNHEY and SVGEGT. The CDR3 has 14 amino acids. CDR3: CASSNFAGGAEAFF. The CDR3 DNA reads as TGTGCCAGCAGTAACTTCGCAGGGGGGGCTGAAGCTTTCTTT.

By share, this clonotype counts as medium-sized. V gene TRBV20-1 combines with J gene TRBJ2-1; a weak D match, TRBD2 (6 bases). Germline CDR1 is DFQATT and CDR2 is SNEGSKA (reference sequence). Trimming pared 5 bases from V and 7 bases from J, leaving 9 bases between. The CDR3 contains 11 residues. The CDR3 spells CSAARGNEQFF. In DNA, the CDR3 is TGCAGTGCTGCCCGGGGGAATGAGCAGTTCTTC.

This clonotype was found many times. This chain uses TRBV12-3 or TRBV12-4 with TRBJ2-7; unclear D gene. The V end lost 2 bases, the J end lost 3 bases, and 5 bases lay between the germline ends. The CDR3 is 12 residues long. The CDR3 DNA is TGTGCCAGCAGTTTAATAGGCTACGAGCAGTACTTC. Protein product: CASSLIGYEQYF.

In its sample, this clonotype was seen many times. The chain couples TRBV19 to TRBJ2-3; possible D gene TRBD1, 7 bases. V lost 4 bases and J 0 bases, leaving 11 bases between the germline ends. The CDR3 sequence is 15 residues long. Germline-derived CDR1 and CDR2 are LNHDA and SQIVND (reference sequence). The CDR3 reads CASSSGTASTDTQYF. The CDR3, as DNA: TGTGCCAGTAGTAGCGGGACAGCTAGCACAGATACGCAGTATTTT.

A few counts support this clonotype. A read error may be the cause here, since a much bigger clone is one base away. J is TRBJ1-5 and V is TRBV7-9; D uncertain. Trimming stripped 2 bases from V and 7 bases from J, with 15 bases between. The germline CDR1 and CDR2 sequences are SEHNR and FQNEAQ (reference sequence). The CDR3 covers 15 residues. The CDR3 DNA reads TGTGCCAGCAGCTTATCGATGAACCTGGCCCAGCCCCAGCATTTT. Protein product: CASSLSMNLAQPQHF.

This sequence joins TRBV10-3 and TRBJ1-1, with D possibly being TRBD1 (5 bases). Per germline, CDR1 ENHRY and CDR2 SYGVKD. Trimming removed 6 bases from V and 5 bases from J, with 13 bases in between. This CDR3 is built from 13 residues. Here the CDR3 reads CAISGTGVTEAFF. As DNA, the CDR3 is TGTGCCATCAGCGGGACGGGGGTAACTGAAGCTTTCTTT.

The J gene is TRBJ1-2, the V gene TRBV25-1; 7 bases are shared with TRBD1. The CDR3 length is 14 residues. V lost 3 bases and J lost 7; bases outside the gene matches: 8. Germline CDR1 reads MGHDK; CDR2 reads SYGVNS. In nucleotides, the CDR3 is TGTGCCAGCAGTGAGCCGGACAGGTCGGTTGGCTACACCTTC. Amino acid sequence: CASSEPDRSVGYTF.

The gene calls are TRBV3-1 and TRBJ2-1; D may be TRBD2 (5 bases). The CDR3 is made up of 12 amino acids. Germline CDR1 is LGHDT and CDR2 is YNNKEL (reference sequence). V was cut by 1 base and J by 10 bases, with 8 bases left in between. The CDR3 DNA reads as TGTGCCAGCAGCCAAGGCGAGCGGGAGCAGTTCTTC. This translates into CASSQGEREQFF.

This rearrangement joins TRBV25-1 to TRBJ2-7; D is perhaps TRBD2 (6 bases). V was trimmed by 6 bases and J by 1 base, leaving 16 bases between them. From germline, CDR1 is MGHDK and CDR2 SYGVNS. The CDR3 covers 15 residues. The CDR3: CASSLGGSRSYEQYF. CDR3 sequence (DNA): TGTGCCAGCAGCCTCGGGGGTAGTAGATCCTACGAGCAGTACTTC.

This rearrangement joins TRBV2 to TRBJ1-4; maybe TRBD1 (6 bases). V was trimmed by 7 bases and J by 5 bases, leaving 8 bases between them. Per germline, CDR1 SNHLY and CDR2 FYNNEI. The CDR3 extends over 12 amino acids. For the CDR3, the DNA is TGTGCCAGCATAGGGGGAAATGAAAAACTGTTTTTT. It yields the protein CASIGGNEKLFF.

The chain joins TRBV25-1 to TRBJ2-7, with TRBD1 identical over 7 bases. The CDR3 covers 12 residues. V gave up 4 bases and J gave up 9 bases; unmatched junction bases: 6. CDR1 is MGHDK, CDR2 SYGVNS, per germline. The CDR3 coding sequence is TGTGCCAGCAGTGCCGGGACAGTCGGGCAGTACTTC. Protein sequence: CASSAGTVGQYF.

The chain carries TRBV19 and TRBJ2-2, with TRBD2 as a possible D gene (6 bases). Per germline, CDR1 LNHDA and CDR2 SQIVND (reference sequence). V was pared by 1 base and J by 7 bases, with 10 bases between. This CDR3 has 14 amino acids. The CDR3 DNA reads TGTGCCAGTAGTATAGTTAGCGGAATCGGGGAGCTGTTTTTT. Amino acids: CASSIVSGIGELFF.

This chain links TRBV7-8 with TRBJ1-5, with D uncertain. The CDR3 covers 15 residues. Trimming left V 0 bases short and J 0 bases short, with 6 bases between. Germline loops: CDR1 SGHVS, CDR2 FQNEAQ. The CDR3: CASSLARNSNQPQHF. The CDR3 DNA reads as TGTGCCAGCAGCTTAGCGCGGAATAGCAATCAGCCCCAGCATTTT.

V gene TRBV20-1 combines with J gene TRBJ1-2; no reliable D call. There are 12 residues in the CDR3. V was pared by 0 bases and J by 8 bases, with 10 bases between. Germline CDR1 is DFQATT and CDR2 is SNEGSKA (reference sequence). CDR3 sequence (DNA): TGCAGTGCTAGAGATAATCGGAGGGGCTACACCTTC. Protein: CSARDNRRGYTF.

As for this clonotype: A much larger clone differs from this one at a single base, so this may be a read error. The chain recombines TRBV7-6 with TRBJ2-5; D remains unclear. Germline V gene data show CDR1 as SGHVS and CDR2 as FNYEAQ. The CDR3 is made up of 17 amino acids. The chain's CDR3 is CASSLGPEFIVQEAQYF. The CDR3 region has the DNA TGTGCCAGCAGCTTAGGACCGGAATTTATCGTCCAAGAGGCCCAGTACTTC.

This sequence joins TRBV24-1 and TRBJ2-2; 8 bases are a match to TRBD2. Trimming took 9 bases from V and 0 from J; bases not matched to a gene: 2. CDR3 length: 14 residues. The germline V gene has CDR1 KGHDR and CDR2 SFDVKD. In DNA, the CDR3 is TGTGCCACCCGGGGACTAGCGAACACCGGGGAGCTGTTTTTT. Encoded protein: CATRGLANTGELFF.

This chain links TRBV6-5 with TRBJ2-3, with D possibly matching TRBD2 (5 bases). CDR3 length equals 16 residues. The V and J ends lost 1 base and 3 bases respectively, with 14 bases between them. The germline CDR1 and CDR2 sequences are MNHEY and SVGAGI. The CDR3 is CASSYFTMAGTDTQYF. CDR3 DNA sequence: TGTGCCAGCAGTTACTTTACTATGGCGGGTACAGATACGCAGTATTTT.

J is TRBJ2-3 and V is TRBV19, with 9 positions matching TRBD1. CDR1 is LNHDA and CDR2 is SQIVND in the germline V gene (reference sequence). CDR3 length equals 15 residues. Trimming took 3 bases from V and 4 from J; bases not matched to a gene: 5. The CDR3 sequence: CASSIYRGQADTQYF. CDR3 nucleotide sequence: TGTGCCAGTAGTATCTACAGGGGGCAGGCAGATACGCAGTATTTT.

This clonotype was observed a single time. The chain uses TRBV20-1 and TRBJ2-1; TRBD2 aligns across 7 bases. With V trimmed by 0 bases and J by 6 bases, 17 bases remained unmatched. The CDR3 is 18 amino acids. From germline, CDR1 is DFQATT and CDR2 SNEGSKA (reference sequence). DNA of the CDR3: TGCAGTGCTAGAGAAGAGGGGAGGGAAGGATGGGTAACCAATGAGCAGTTCTTC. Residues: CSAREEGREGWVTNEQFF.

This rearrangement joins TRBV7-8 to TRBJ2-3; D remains unclear. V was shortened by 1 base and J by 2 bases, with 4 bases between the two germline ends. This CDR3 comprises 13 residues. CDR1 SGHVS and CDR2 FQNEAQ come from the germline V gene. The CDR3 region has the DNA TGTGCCAGCAGCTTAGTGGACACAGATACGCAGTATTTT. Its translation: CASSLVDTDTQYF.

The chain couples TRBV6-1 to TRBJ2-7; a possible D gene is TRBD2 (6 bases). Germline values: CDR1 MNHNS, CDR2 SASEGT. The CDR3 spans 14 residues. Written as DNA, the CDR3 is TGTCCCACCAGTGAGCCCGGCGGGGCCTACGAGCAGTACTTC. Translated: CPTSEPGGAYEQYF.

The chain recombines TRBV4-3 with TRBJ2-3; no firm D call. CDR1 and CDR2 (germline): LGHNA, YSLEER. Trimming pared 0 bases from V and 2 bases from J, leaving 12 bases between. The CDR3 extends over 16 amino acids. For the CDR3, the DNA is TGCGCCAGCAGCCAAGAGAGCTACGGCAACACAGATACGCAGTATTTT. Translated, it gives CASSQESYGNTDTQYF.

This clonotype came up many times. This sequence joins TRBV27 and TRBJ1-5; the match to TRBD1 covers 7 bases. J lost 3 bases, V lost 3 bases, and 5 bases had no gene match. This CDR3 has 15 residues. Germline V CDR1 and CDR2: MNHEY, SMNVEV (reference sequence). The CDR3 DNA reads as TGTGCCAGCAGTTTGGAGGGGGCGGTCAATCAGCCCCAGCATTTT. This gives the protein CASSLEGAVNQPQHF.

CDR3 in amino acids: CATSDLNEQFF. The DNA for the CDR3 is TGTGCCACCAGTGACCTCAATGAGCAGTTCTTC. J is TRBJ2-1 and V is TRBV24-1, with D unclear. The CDR3 is 11 residues long. V dropped 4 bases and J dropped 6 bases, with 3 bases sitting between them. Germline V lookup: CDR1 KGHDR, CDR2 SFDVKD.

The rearrangement uses TRBV11-2 and TRBJ1-1; D perhaps matches TRBD1 (5 bases). Germline loops: CDR1 SGHAT, CDR2 FQNNGV. V lost 3 bases to trimming and J lost 5 bases, with 19 bases between them. CDR3 length equals 16 residues. The CDR3 is CASSFEAGPPQTEAFF. The CDR3 DNA is TGTGCCAGCAGCTTTGAAGCGGGACCTCCCCAGACTGAAGCTTTCTTT.

This clonotype has a count of ten or more. The chain joins TRBV5-8 to TRBJ1-6; D call uncertain. The CDR3 length is 15 residues. In germline, CDR1 is SGHTS, CDR2 YDEGEE. The V end was cut by 6 bases, the J end by 1 base, with 11 bases between. CDR3 sequence reads: CASTLDHSYNSPLHF. The CDR3 region has the DNA TGTGCCAGCACCTTAGACCATTCCTATAATTCACCCCTCCACTTT.

The genes are TRBV4-2 and TRBJ2-1, with 9 bases that match TRBD2. CDR1 is LGHNA, CDR2 YNFKEQ, per germline. The CDR3 totals 15 residues. V trimming: 9 bases; J trimming: 2 bases; junction bases outside the gene matches: 8. CDR3 nucleotide sequence: TGTGCCAGTCGCGAGACTAGCGGACCCTACAATGAGCAGTTCTTC. It translates to CASRETSGPYNEQFF.

This clonotype has ten or more counts. The chain is built from TRBV2 and TRBJ1-1; D unresolved. The CDR3 runs to 12 residues. The germline V and J ends were trimmed by 7 bases and 11 bases, with 17 bases remaining between them. The germline V gene has CDR1 SNHLY and CDR2 FYNNEI. DNA for the CDR3: TGTGCCAGCATAGAGGGCTTTGCGGGGGCTTTCTTT. It codes for CASIEGFAGAFF.